This T cell receptor (beta chain) was captured in a study of patients and donors after allogeneic stem cell transplantation. MiXCR, applied by TCRdb to the RT-PCR reads, yields one record per CDR3 protein. The table records about 150,000 distinct CDR3 sequences, over 30% of them present only once. The CDR3 has 14 residues. The J segment lost 8 bases and the V segment lost 0 bases, leaving 6 bases of the junction unmatched. Germline V lookup: CDR1 MNHEY, CDR2 SMNVEV (reference sequence). Sequenced sample: blood, either unsorted or a sorted T cell fraction (not recorded which). This TCR came from a human donor who was either an allogeneic HSCT recipient or a stem cell or donor lymphocyte infusion donor (not recorded which). It is not recorded whose cells these are; they may come from a transplant donor. V and J are TRBV27 and TRBJ1-2, with 7 bases matching TRBD1. Here the CDR3 DNA reads TGTGCCAGCAGTTTATCCGGACAGGTCGGGGGCTACACCTTC. Amino acids: CASSLSGQVGGYTF.